The 26 T cell receptor beta chains below were found in one sample sequenced in a study of T cell clones after liver transplantation. The assay was immunoSEQ multiplex PCR, and TCRdb's table has in-frame clones only and misses some. The sample holds tens of thousands of clones, about nine tenths seen once. Sequenced here: CD4+ T cells from blood, sampled before liver transplant. The receptors were sampled from a human donor who received a liver transplant.

The sample holds one count of this clone. The gene calls are TRBV27 and TRBJ2-1, with 7 bases matching TRBD1. This CDR3 has 16 amino acids. Unmatched junction bases numbered 11, after V lost 5 bases and J lost 4 bases. CDR1 and CDR2 from the germline V gene are MNHEY and SMNVEV (reference sequence). In DNA form, the CDR3 reads TGTGCCAGCAGTCCCCGACAGGGCAAAGGATACAATGAGCAGTTCTTC. Protein product: CASSPRQGKGYNEQFF.

The rearrangement uses TRBV6-5 and TRBJ1-2, with D possibly TRBD1 on 6 matching bases. CDR1 MNHEY and CDR2 SVGAGI come from the germline V gene. The CDR3 is 14 residues long. V was cut by 5 bases and J by 4 bases, with 14 bases left in between. This CDR3 reads CASSLRGGLYGYTF. The CDR3 coding sequence is TGTGCCAGCAGTCTACGGGGGGGCCTCTATGGCTACACCTTC.

V and J are TRBV5-6 and TRBJ2-3; tentatively, D is TRBD2 (5 bases). CDR1 and CDR2 (germline): SGHDT, YYEEEE. V dropped 4 bases and J dropped 3 bases, with 12 bases sitting between them. The CDR3 is 14 residues long. CDR3 DNA sequence: TGTGCCAGCAGCCCTGAACCGGGGACAGATACGCAGTATTTT. Residues: CASSPEPGTDTQYF.

The chain uses TRBV4-3 and TRBJ2-1, with 8 bases that match TRBD1. Germline assignment: CDR1 LGHNA and CDR2 YSLEER. This CDR3 has 15 amino acids. The junction had 4 bases not matched to a gene; V was cut back by 2 bases and J by 4 bases. The CDR3 is CASSQQGAGYNEQFF. Here the CDR3 DNA reads TGCGCCAGCAGCCAACAGGGGGCGGGGTACAATGAGCAGTTCTTC.

The chain combines TRBV5-1 with TRBJ1-4; 8 positions match TRBD1. There are 15 residues in the CDR3. Germline trimming cut 2 bases from V and 8 bases from J; bases unmatched to any gene: 8. Per the germline V gene, CDR1 is SGHRS and CDR2 is YFSETQ. In DNA, the CDR3 is TGCGCCAGCAGCTTCACCGGGACAGGAGGCGAAAAACTGTTTTTT. This translates into CASSFTGTGGEKLFF.

This clone was found once. The V call is TRBV2, the J call TRBJ2-3; D is perhaps TRBD2 (5 bases). CDR1 and CDR2 (germline): SNHLY, FYNNEI. Trimming took 7 bases from V and 2 from J, leaving 16 bases between them. The CDR3 has 15 amino acids. This chain's CDR3 is CASINQRSYTDTQYF. The CDR3 DNA reads as TGTGCCAGCATAAACCAGCGGAGTTACACAGATACGCAGTATTTT. Drawing the rest from reference TRBV2 and TRBJ2-3, the complete variable domain is EPEVTQTPSHQVTQMGQEVILRCVPISNHLYFYWYRQILGQKVEFLVSFYNNEISEKSEIFDDQFSVERPDGSNFTLKIRSTKLEDSAMYFCASINQRSYTDTQYFGPGTRLTVL.

The rearrangement uses TRBV5-4 and TRBJ2-7; no clear D. V was shortened by 0 bases and J by 3 bases, with 13 bases between the two germline ends. The CDR3 has 15 amino acids. Germline V gives CDR1 SGHNT, CDR2 YYREEE (reference sequence). Written as DNA, the CDR3 is TGTGCCAGCAGCTTGGCCGCTGCGCTCGGCTACGAGCAGTACTTC. It codes for CASSLAAALGYEQYF.

This chain connects TRBV7-3 to TRBJ2-3; D ambiguous. CDR1 SGHTA and CDR2 FQGTGA come from the germline V gene. V was cut by 3 bases and J by 1 base, with 5 bases left in between. The CDR3 is made up of 13 amino acids. The CDR3: CASSLEGTDTQYF. CDR3 DNA: TGTGCCAGCAGCTTGGAAGGCACAGATACGCAGTATTTT. Full variable domain (missing parts from reference TRBV7-3 and TRBJ2-3): GAGVSQTPSNKVTEKGKYVELRCDPISGHTALYWYRQSLGQGPEFLIYFQGTGAADDSGLPNDRFFAVRPEGSVSTLKIQRTERGDSAVYLCASSLEGTDTQYFGPGTRLTVL.

This clone was seen just once. The chain uses TRBV5-1 and TRBJ2-2; possible D gene TRBD1, 5 bases. The V gene's germline CDR1 is SGHRS and CDR2 YFSETQ. The V end lost 0 bases, the J end lost 7 bases, and 10 bases lay between the germline ends. This CDR3 is built from 14 residues. In DNA form, the CDR3 reads TGCGCCAGCAGCTTGGCCGCAGGGAACGGGGAGCTGTTTTTT. Amino acids: CASSLAAGNGELFF.

The chain combines TRBV21-1 with TRBJ2-5; the table calls TRBD1, which could not be checked here. TRBV21-1 is assigned pseudogene status. CDR3 length: 14 residues. This CDR3 is CASSKDREQETQYF. CDR3 DNA sequence: TGTGCCAGCAGCAAAGACAGGGAGCAAGAGACCCAGTACTTC.

This rearrangement joins TRBV6-5 to TRBJ2-7; 9 bases match TRBD2. This CDR3 has 15 amino acids. Germline CDR1 reads MNHEY; CDR2 reads SVGAGI. V lost 4 bases, J lost 2 bases, and 6 bases stayed unmatched. CDR3 residues: CASSSIAGVAYEQYF. The CDR3 bases are TGTGCCAGCAGTTCCATAGCGGGGGTGGCCTACGAGCAGTACTTC.

The rearrangement links TRBV10-2 to TRBJ2-5; D possibly corresponds to TRBD1 (6 bases). Trimming removed 7 bases at V and 5 bases at J, with 14 bases between. Germline V CDR1 and CDR2: WSHSY, SAAADI. The CDR3 has 13 residues. This chain's CDR3 is CASKAGVGETQYF. CDR3 nucleotide sequence: TGCGCCAGCAAGGCAGGGGTAGGGGAGACCCAGTACTTC.

The chain couples TRBV5-4 to TRBJ2-1; TRBD2 aligns across 9 bases. This CDR3 has 16 residues. The trim removed 4 bases at V and 1 base at J, leaving 6 bases unmatched. Germline-derived CDR1 and CDR2 are SGHNT and YYREEE (reference sequence). The CDR3 DNA reads TGTGCCAGCAGCCCCGGACTAGCGACGTCCTACAATGAGCAGTTCTTC. This gives the protein CASSPGLATSYNEQFF.

This sequence joins TRBV6-1 and TRBJ2-3, with D possibly matching TRBD1 (5 bases). Trimming pared 6 bases from V and 3 bases from J, leaving 16 bases between. The CDR3 covers 15 residues. Germline V gene sequence: CDR1 MNHNS, CDR2 SASEGT. The CDR3 nucleotides read TGTGCCAGCAGAGGACAACCCCCAGGAACAGATACGCAGTATTTT. Its translation is CASRGQPPGTDTQYF.

There are a few counts of this clone. The CDR3: CASSDRRRGHNSGNTIYF. The CDR3 bases are TGTGCCAGCAGTGACCGGCGGAGGGGGCATAACTCTGGAAACACCATATATTTT. The chain links TRBV6-4 to TRBJ1-3, with 7 bases lining up with TRBD1. The CDR3 has 18 residues. Germline V gene lookup returns CDR1 MRHNA and CDR2 SNTAGT. The V and J ends lost 2 bases and 0 bases, in that order; junction bases with no gene match: 10.

This chain uses TRBV5-6 with TRBJ2-3; 9 bases line up with TRBD2. Germline CDR1 SGHDT, CDR2 YYEEEE. V gave up 0 bases and J gave up 3 bases; unmatched junction bases: 2. This CDR3 spans 15 amino acids. The CDR3 nucleotides read TGTGCCAGCAGCTTGGGTAGCGGGAGAACAGATACGCAGTATTTT. Amino acids: CASSLGSGRTDTQYF.

V usage is TRBV19 and J usage is TRBJ1-5, with TRBD1 as a possible D gene (6 bases). The V end was cut by 3 bases, the J end by 7 bases, with 19 bases between. CDR3 length equals 16 residues. From germline, CDR1 is LNHDA and CDR2 SQIVND (reference sequence). The CDR3: CASSIGGMGARQPQHF. CDR3 sequence (DNA): TGTGCCAGTAGTATTGGTGGTATGGGGGCTCGGCAGCCCCAGCATTTT.

This sequence joins TRBV6-6 and TRBJ1-2, with D maybe TRBD1 (5 bases). V lost 4 bases, J lost 7 bases, and 13 bases lay in between. The CDR3 has 13 residues. Germline CDR1 reads MNHNY; CDR2 reads SVGAGI (reference sequence). CDR3 DNA sequence: TGTGCCAGCAGTTCTGGGGGAGCTGGTGGCTACACCTTC. It codes for CASSSGGAGGYTF.

V is TRBV27 and J is TRBJ2-7; D uncertain. Germline V gene data show CDR1 as MNHEY and CDR2 as SMNVEV (reference sequence). V shed 4 bases and J shed 7 bases, with 17 bases lying between them. CDR3 size: 14 residues. Written as DNA, the CDR3 is TGTGCCAGCAGTTCGGGTCCATGGGAAGGTGAGCAGTACTTC. This gives the protein CASSSGPWEGEQYF.

The chain links TRBV7-6 to TRBJ2-3; D is undetermined. Germline V gene sequence: CDR1 SGHVS, CDR2 FNYEAQ. The length of the CDR3 is 10 residues. V lost 6 bases, J lost 6 bases, and 4 bases lay in between. The CDR3 DNA follows: TGTGCCAGCAGTGGGGATACGCAGTATTTT. Translating it yields CASSGDTQYF.

Only one count was recorded for this clone. CDR3 nucleotide sequence: TGTGCCAGCAGCTCCGGACTAGCGGGAGTAGCAGATACGCAGTATTTT. It yields the protein CASSSGLAGVADTQYF. V and J are TRBV7-2 and TRBJ2-3; 13 bases are a match to TRBD2. Germline CDR1 and CDR2: SGHTA and FQGNSA. The CDR3 runs 16 residues. Trimming cost V 4 bases and J 4 bases; bases outside gene matches: 5. The full variable domain, rest sourced from reference TRBV7-2 and TRBJ2-3, is GAGVSQSPSNKVTEKGKDVELRCDPISGHTALYWYRQSLGQGLEFLIYFQGNSAPDKSGLPSDRFSAERTGGSVSTLTIQRTQQEDSAVYLCASSSGLAGVADTQYFGPGTRLTVL.

This clone has only one observation. This rearrangement joins TRBV5-4 to TRBJ2-1, with 7 bases aligning to TRBD2. This CDR3 comprises 16 residues. The germline CDR1 and CDR2 sequences are SGHNT and YYREEE (reference sequence). J gave up 0 bases and V 4 bases, and 7 bases lay outside the gene matches. CDR3 coding DNA: TGTGCCAGCAGCATGCGCTCGGGGGGCTCCTACAATGAGCAGTTCTTC. This encodes CASSMRSGGSYNEQFF. Supplemented by reference TRBV5-4 and TRBJ2-1, the full variable domain reads ETGVTQSPTHLIKTRGQQVTLRCSSQSGHNTVSWYQQALGQGPQFIFQYYREEENGRGNFPPRFSGLQFPNYSSELNVNALELDDSALYLCASSMRSGGSYNEQFFGPGTRLTVL.

The chain combines TRBV11-3 with TRBJ2-3; TRBD2 matches at 7 bases. CDR1 SGHNT and CDR2 YENEEA come from the germline V gene. Losses at the gene ends were 1 base for V and 4 bases for J; bases not matched to a gene: 8. CDR3 length: 16 residues. The CDR3 DNA reads TGTGCCAGCAGCTTAGGAGCGGGATTCGAAGCAGATACGCAGTATTTT. It is translated as CASSLGAGFEADTQYF.

The chain has TRBV5-1 and TRBJ2-7; 10 bases fit TRBD1. Germline V CDR1 and CDR2: SGHRS, YFSETQ. This CDR3 is 16 amino acids long. With 3 bases clipped from V and 5 bases from J, the junction kept 11 bases outside the gene matches. The CDR3: CASSSGDRDRGHEQYF. The CDR3 nucleotides are TGCGCCAGCAGCTCGGGGGACCGGGACAGGGGCCACGAGCAGTACTTC.

This rearrangement joins TRBV18 to TRBJ2-7; 9 bases line up with TRBD2. J gave up 2 bases and V 5 bases, and 4 bases lay outside the gene matches. The CDR3 is 14 amino acids. Germline lookup yields CDR1 KGHSH and CDR2 LQKENI. CDR3 DNA sequence: TGTGCCAGCTCATTTAGCGGGAGTCCCTACGAGCAGTACTTC. It yields the protein CASSFSGSPYEQYF.

This clone is a singleton in its sample. J is TRBJ2-2 and V is TRBV4-3, with D perhaps TRBD2 (5 bases). Trimming left V 3 bases short and J 5 bases short, with 13 bases between. CDR3 length equals 15 residues. Germline V lookup: CDR1 LGHNA, CDR2 YSLEER. The CDR3 loop is CASSQELGWTGELFF. In nucleotides, the CDR3 is TGCGCCAGCAGCCAGGAACTAGGTTGGACCGGGGAGCTGTTTTTT.